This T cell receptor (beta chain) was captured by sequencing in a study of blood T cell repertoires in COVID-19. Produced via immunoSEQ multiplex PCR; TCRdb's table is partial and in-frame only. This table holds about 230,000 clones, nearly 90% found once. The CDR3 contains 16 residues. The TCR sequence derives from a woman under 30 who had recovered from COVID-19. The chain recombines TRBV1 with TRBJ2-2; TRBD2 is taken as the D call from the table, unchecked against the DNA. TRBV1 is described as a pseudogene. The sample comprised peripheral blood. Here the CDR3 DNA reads TGCACCAGCAGCCAAGATCCTAGCGGTCGGACCGGGGAGCTGTTTTTT. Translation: CTSSQDPSGRTGELFF.